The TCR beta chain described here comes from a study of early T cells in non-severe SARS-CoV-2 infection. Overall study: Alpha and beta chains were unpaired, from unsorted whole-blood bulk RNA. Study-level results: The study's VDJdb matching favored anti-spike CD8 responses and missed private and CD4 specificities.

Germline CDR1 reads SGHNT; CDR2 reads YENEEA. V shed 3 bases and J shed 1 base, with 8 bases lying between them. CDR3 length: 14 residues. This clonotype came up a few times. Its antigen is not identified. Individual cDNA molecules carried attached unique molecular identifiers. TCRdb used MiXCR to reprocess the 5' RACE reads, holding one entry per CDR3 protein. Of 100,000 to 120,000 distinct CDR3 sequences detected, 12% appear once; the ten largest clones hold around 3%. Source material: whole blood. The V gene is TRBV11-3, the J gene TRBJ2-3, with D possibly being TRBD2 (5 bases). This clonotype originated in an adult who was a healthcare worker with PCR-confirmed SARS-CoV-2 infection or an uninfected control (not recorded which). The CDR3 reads CASSFRGRTDTQYF. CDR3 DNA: TGTGCCAGCAGCTTTCGCGGGCGCACAGATACGCAGTATTTT. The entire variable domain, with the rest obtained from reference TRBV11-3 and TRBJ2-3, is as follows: EAGVVQSPRYKIIEKKQPVAFWCNPISGHNTLYWYLQNLGQGPELLIRYENEEAVDDSQLPKDRFSAERLKGVDSTLKIQPAELGDSAVYLCASSFRGRTDTQYFGPGTRLTVL.